This T cell receptor (beta chain) was profiled in a study of blood T cell repertoires in COVID-19. Across the whole study: Sites across the United States, Italy and Spain contributed samples from acute and convalescent COVID-19. Sample material is recorded as cDNA or gDNA derived from T cells, B-cell-depleted T cells, or PBMCs.

Libraries were prepared by immunoSEQ multiplex PCR; TCRdb keeps only in-frame clonotypes and omits some of them. This table has approximately 300,000 clones, around 90% appearing once. This clone was counted only a few times. Sequencing was carried out using peripheral blood. This sequence originates from a woman between 45 and 60 years old who had recovered from COVID-19.

CDR3 region: CASSLFSGNYNEQFF. Written as DNA, the CDR3 is TGCGCCAGCAGCTTGTTTTCCGGGAACTACAATGAGCAGTTCTTC. V and J are TRBV5-1 and TRBJ2-1; D might be TRBD2 (5 bases). The germline CDR1 and CDR2 sequences are SGHRS and YFSETQ. The CDR3 length is 15 residues. With 1 base removed from V and 3 bases from J, the gap between germline ends came to 11 bases.